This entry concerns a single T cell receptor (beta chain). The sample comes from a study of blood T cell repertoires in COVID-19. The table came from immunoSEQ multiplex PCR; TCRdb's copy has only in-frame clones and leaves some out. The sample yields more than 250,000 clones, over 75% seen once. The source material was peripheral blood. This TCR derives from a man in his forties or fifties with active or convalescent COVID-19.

The CDR3 protein is CSVDPGGLGENEQYF. CDR3 coding DNA: TGCAGCGTGGACCCTGGAGGACTAGGAGAAAACGAGCAGTACTTC. This chain connects TRBV29-1 to TRBJ2-7; the match to TRBD2 covers 7 bases. J was trimmed by 5 bases and V by 6 bases; bases with no gene match: 16. Germline CDR1 SQVTM, CDR2 ANQGSEA. This CDR3 spans 15 amino acids.